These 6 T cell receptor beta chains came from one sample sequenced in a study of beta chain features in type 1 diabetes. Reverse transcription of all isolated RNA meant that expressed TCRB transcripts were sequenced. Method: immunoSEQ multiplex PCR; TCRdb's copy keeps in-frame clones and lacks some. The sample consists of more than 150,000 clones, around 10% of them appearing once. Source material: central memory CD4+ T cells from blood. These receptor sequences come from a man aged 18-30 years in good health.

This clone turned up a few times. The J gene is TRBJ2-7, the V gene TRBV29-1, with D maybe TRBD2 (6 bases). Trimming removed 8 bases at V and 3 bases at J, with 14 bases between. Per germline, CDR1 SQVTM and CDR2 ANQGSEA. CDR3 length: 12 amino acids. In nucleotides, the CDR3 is TGCAGCCCGGGAGAGGGATTCTACGAGCAGTACTTC. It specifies CSPGEGFYEQYF.

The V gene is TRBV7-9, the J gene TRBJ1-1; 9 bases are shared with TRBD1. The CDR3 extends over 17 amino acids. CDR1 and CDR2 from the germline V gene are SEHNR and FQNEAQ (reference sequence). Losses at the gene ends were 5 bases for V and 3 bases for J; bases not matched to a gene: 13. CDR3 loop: CASSPRDRARGDTEAFF. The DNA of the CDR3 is TGTGCCAGCAGCCCCCGGGACAGGGCGAGGGGTGACACTGAAGCTTTCTTT. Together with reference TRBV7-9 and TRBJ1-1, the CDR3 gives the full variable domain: DTGVSQNPRHKITKRGQNVTFRCDPISEHNRLYWYRQTLGQGPEFLTYFQNEAQLEKSRLLSDRFSAERPKGSFSTLEIQRTEQGDSAMYLCASSPRDRARGDTEAFFGQGTRLTVV.

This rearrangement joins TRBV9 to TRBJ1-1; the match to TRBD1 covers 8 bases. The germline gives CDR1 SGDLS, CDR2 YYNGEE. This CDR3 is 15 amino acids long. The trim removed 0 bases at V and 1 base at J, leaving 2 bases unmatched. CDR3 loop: CASSVGGQANTEAFF. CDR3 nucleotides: TGTGCCAGCAGCGTAGGGGGACAGGCGAACACTGAAGCTTTCTTT.

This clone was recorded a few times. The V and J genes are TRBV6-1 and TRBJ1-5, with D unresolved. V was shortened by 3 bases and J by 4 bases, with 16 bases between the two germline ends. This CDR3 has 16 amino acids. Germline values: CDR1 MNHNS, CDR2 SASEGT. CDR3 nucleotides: TGTGCCAGCAGTGATGGTTTGGGCGGGTCGAATCAGCCCCAGCATTTT. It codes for CASSDGLGGSNQPQHF.

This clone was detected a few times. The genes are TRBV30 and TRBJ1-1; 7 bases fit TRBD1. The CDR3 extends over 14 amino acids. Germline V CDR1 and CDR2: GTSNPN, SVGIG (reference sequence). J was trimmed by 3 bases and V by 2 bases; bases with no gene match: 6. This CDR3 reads CAWSRGGPYTEAFF. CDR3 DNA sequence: TGTGCCTGGAGTAGAGGGGGCCCATACACTGAAGCTTTCTTT.

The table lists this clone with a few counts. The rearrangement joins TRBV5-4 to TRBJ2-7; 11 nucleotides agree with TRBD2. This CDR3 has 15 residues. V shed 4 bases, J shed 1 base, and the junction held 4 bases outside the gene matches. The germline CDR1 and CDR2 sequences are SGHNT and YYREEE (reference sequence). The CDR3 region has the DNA TGTGCCAGCAGCCTTATAGCGGGAGGGTCCTACGAGCAGTACTTC. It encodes CASSLIAGGSYEQYF.